This record concerns one TCR beta chain sequence. The antigen is undetermined. Amplification used 60 Vbeta primers and 13 Jbeta primers. Assay used: immunoSEQ multiplex PCR; TCRdb lists only in-frame clones, some missing. The sample has under 200,000 clones, roughly 78% seen once; the top ten hold 3% to 3.5%. The J segment lost 7 bases and the V segment lost 5 bases, leaving 8 bases of the junction unmatched. The germline gives CDR1 SGHNT, CDR2 YENEEA. The CDR3 is 14 amino acids. The data originate from a study of cytomegalovirus exposure and HLA in healthy donors. Study-wide results and caveats: Most TCRs appeared rarely, but some public TCRs recurred in many donors. It was assumed in the presence/absence analyses that sequencing depth was roughly uniform across donors. The only immune exposure information that was available was CMV serostatus. Cytomegalovirus association was assigned to approximately 180 TCR beta chains.

Source material: PBMCs. V gene TRBV11-3 combines with J gene TRBJ2-3; TRBD2 agrees at 8 bases. This clonotype was sampled from a middle-aged woman in good health and CMV-seronegative. The CDR3 DNA is TGTGCCAGCAGCGAGGGACTAGGAGGTTATACGCAGTATTTT. Translated: CASSEGLGGYTQYF.